The 32 T cell receptor beta chains listed next were all sequenced from one sample in a study of T cell responses to AZD1222 COVID-19 vaccine. The protocol was immunoSEQ multiplex PCR, while the TCRdb copy is restricted to in-frame clones and leaves out a portion. This table holds about 150,000 clones, around 86% found once. Source: peripheral blood, taken 28 days after the second AZD1222 dose. The receptor set was obtained from an adult who received the AZD1222 COVID-19 vaccine.

This chain uses TRBV6-5 with TRBJ1-5, with 9 nucleotides matching TRBD1. The CDR3 totals 16 residues. V lost 0 bases, J lost 7 bases, and 7 bases stayed unmatched. Per germline, CDR1 MNHEY and CDR2 SVGAGI. The CDR3 loop is CASSYSRDRATQPQHF. CDR3 nucleotides: TGTGCCAGCAGTTACTCGCGGGACAGGGCAACCCAGCCCCAGCATTTT.

The chain recombines TRBV5-1 with TRBJ2-7, with D perhaps TRBD1 (6 bases). Trimming took 4 bases from V and 5 from J, leaving 10 bases between them. The CDR3 has 12 residues. The germline gives CDR1 SGHRS, CDR2 YFSETQ. CDR3 loop: CASSPRTDEQYF. For the CDR3, the DNA is TGCGCCAGCAGCCCCCGGACAGACGAGCAGTACTTC.

This chain connects TRBV5-1 to TRBJ1-3; 12 bases line up with TRBD1. The CDR3 consists of 19 residues. The germline gives CDR1 SGHRS, CDR2 YFSETQ. V was pared by 3 bases and J by 0 bases, with 10 bases of the junction left unmatched. The CDR3 loop is CASSSRVGTGGSSGNTIYF. The DNA of the CDR3 is TGCGCCAGCAGCTCTCGGGTCGGGACAGGGGGCTCCTCTGGAAACACCATATATTTT.

The chain recombines TRBV28 with TRBJ1-2; 11 bases are a match to TRBD1. The V gene's germline CDR1 is MDHEN and CDR2 SYDVKM. J was trimmed by 3 bases and V by 5 bases; bases with no gene match: 8. The CDR3 is made up of 16 amino acids. Here the CDR3 reads CASSRWTGGTDYGYTF. The DNA for the CDR3 is TGTGCCAGCAGTCGCTGGACAGGGGGCACTGACTATGGCTACACCTTC.

The chain links TRBV6-1 to TRBJ1-1; D gene uncertain. Trimming shortened V by 0 bases and J by 7 bases, and 9 bases separated the two germline ends. This CDR3 is 13 amino acids long. Germline V lookup: CDR1 MNHNS, CDR2 SASEGT. CDR3 nucleotides: TGTGCCAGCAGTGAAGCGCTTCGAGTTGAAGCTTTCTTT. Translated: CASSEALRVEAFF.

The V gene is TRBV20-1, the J gene TRBJ2-1; D is unresolved. Germline V CDR1 and CDR2: DFQATT, SNEGSKA (reference sequence). The CDR3 runs to 12 residues. V gave up 3 bases and J gave up 6 bases, with 9 bases separating them. CDR3 sequence reads: CSASFILNEQFF. DNA for the CDR3: TGCAGTGCTAGTTTTATCCTCAATGAGCAGTTCTTC.

The chain uses TRBV7-3 and TRBJ2-7; D possibly matches TRBD1 or TRBD2 (5 bases each). This CDR3 has 14 residues. With 1 base removed from V and 7 bases from J, the gap between germline ends came to 14 bases. Looked up from germline, CDR1 is SGHTA and CDR2 is FQGTGA. The CDR3 is CASSLIGQTGEQYF. The CDR3 DNA sequence: TGTGCCAGCAGCTTAATCGGACAAACGGGGGAGCAGTACTTC.

The chain uses TRBV7-2 and TRBJ2-1; D unresolved. Germline V gene data show CDR1 as SGHTA and CDR2 as FQGNSA. Trimming removed 2 bases from V and 5 bases from J, with 13 bases in between. This CDR3 has 15 residues. The CDR3 nucleotides are TGTGCCAGCAGCTTAATGGCGGCCCAAAACAATGAGCAGTTCTTC. This gives the protein CASSLMAAQNNEQFF.

The genes are TRBV18 and TRBJ2-1, with 11 positions matching TRBD2. The CDR3 consists of 15 residues. The germline CDR1 and CDR2 sequences are KGHSH and LQKENI. J was trimmed by 7 bases and V by 0 bases; bases with no gene match: 2. Written as DNA, the CDR3 is TGTGCCAGCTCACCACCTAGCGGGAGGGGGAATGAGCAGTTCTTC. Translating gives CASSPPSGRGNEQFF. Together with reference TRBV18 and TRBJ2-1, the CDR3 gives the full variable domain: NAGVMQNPRHLVRRRGQEARLRCSPMKGHSHVYWYRQLPEEGLKFMVYLQKENIIDESGMPKERFSAEFPKEGPSILRIQQVVRGDSAAYFCASSPPSGRGNEQFFGPGTRLTVL.

The chain recombines TRBV6-5 with TRBJ1-5; D might be TRBD1 (5 bases). CDR1 is MNHEY, CDR2 SVGAGI, per germline. The CDR3 loop spans 14 amino acids. This CDR3 reads CALAGGVGNQPQHF. The CDR3 bases are TGTGCTCTCGCTGGGGGAGTCGGCAATCAGCCCCAGCATTTT.

This clone is a singleton in its sample. Written as DNA, the CDR3 is TGTGCCAGCAGCTTAACCCAGGGAACTCAGCCCCAGCATTTT. Translation gives CASSLTQGTQPQHF. This rearrangement joins TRBV7-2 to TRBJ1-5, with D possibly TRBD1 on 5 matching bases. This CDR3 contains 14 residues. V lost 2 bases and J 6 bases, leaving 11 bases between the germline ends. Germline CDR1 SGHTA, CDR2 FQGNSA.

The chain employs TRBV5-1 and TRBJ2-2; TRBD2 aligns across 14 bases. The germline V gene has CDR1 SGHRS and CDR2 YFSETQ. Trimming took 0 bases from V and 0 from J; bases not matched to a gene: 1. The CDR3 contains 18 residues. The chain's CDR3 is CASSLGLAGGSNTGELFF. In nucleotides, the CDR3 is TGCGCCAGCAGCTTGGGACTAGCGGGAGGGTCGAACACCGGGGAGCTGTTTTTT.

The chain combines TRBV7-2 with TRBJ2-2, with a tentative D call TRBD1 (6 bases). The germline V gene encodes CDR1 SGHTA and CDR2 FQGNSA. The germline V and J ends were trimmed by 6 bases and 3 bases, with 8 bases remaining between them. The CDR3 covers 13 residues. CDR3 amino acids: CASRGQYTGELFF. CDR3 DNA: TGTGCCAGCAGAGGACAGTACACCGGGGAGCTGTTTTTT.

The rearrangement links TRBV27 to TRBJ2-1; 8 nucleotides match TRBD2. Germline assignment: CDR1 MNHEY and CDR2 SMNVEV (reference sequence). The CDR3 runs to 19 residues. Trimming at V came to 4 bases and at J to 0 bases, leaving 14 bases not matched to a gene. The DNA for the CDR3 is TGTGCCAGCAGTTGGATCCGGGCGGGAGGCCTGAGCTCCTACAATGAGCAGTTCTTC. Amino acid sequence: CASSWIRAGGLSSYNEQFF.

The V gene is TRBV13, the J gene TRBJ2-7, with TRBD2 matching 14 bases. Per the germline V gene, CDR1 is PRHDT and CDR2 is FYEKMQ (reference sequence). Trimming at V came to 5 bases and at J to 3 bases, leaving 3 bases not matched to a gene. The CDR3 is 15 amino acids. CDR3 DNA: TGTGCCAGCAGCCTCGGACTAGCGGGAGGCTACGAGCAGTACTTC. This sequence encodes CASSLGLAGGYEQYF.

The rearrangement joins TRBV2 to TRBJ2-2; D possibly corresponds to TRBD1 (5 bases). This CDR3 contains 13 residues. The V gene lost 6 bases and the J gene lost 2 bases, with 7 bases spanning the gap. The germline gives CDR1 SNHLY, CDR2 FYNNEI. CDR3 coding DNA: TGTGCCAGCAGCACAGGAAACACCGGGGAGCTGTTTTTT. The encoded protein is CASSTGNTGELFF.

With regard to this clone: Other nucleotide sequences from this sample produce the same CDR3. The chain links TRBV29-1 to TRBJ1-5; D remains unclear. Looked up from germline, CDR1 is SQVTM and CDR2 is ANQGSEA. The CDR3 has 12 residues. The ends were cut back, 4 bases at V and 0 bases at J, with 4 bases in the middle. CDR3 sequence: CSVGGSNQPQHF. CDR3 nucleotide sequence: TGCAGCGTTGGGGGTAGCAATCAGCCCCAGCATTTT.

This chain links TRBV7-3 with TRBJ2-2; TRBD2 agrees at 11 bases. From germline, CDR1 is SGHTA and CDR2 FQGTGA. This CDR3 contains 18 residues. With V trimmed by 1 base and J by 1 base, 5 bases remained unmatched. The CDR3: CASSLKASGGLNTGELFF. CDR3 nucleotide sequence: TGTGCCAGCAGCTTAAAGGCTAGCGGGGGGTTGAACACCGGGGAGCTGTTTTTT.

V and J are TRBV13 and TRBJ2-1, with 7 bases that match TRBD2. Germline CDR1 reads PRHDT; CDR2 reads FYEKMQ (reference sequence). With 4 bases clipped from V and 0 bases from J, the junction kept 6 bases outside the gene matches. The CDR3 consists of 16 residues. CDR3 sequence (DNA): TGTGCCAGCAGCTCCCCCGGGAGGAACTCCTACAATGAGCAGTTCTTC. Its translation: CASSSPGRNSYNEQFF.

This chain connects TRBV19 to TRBJ2-7; the match to TRBD1 covers 7 bases. This CDR3 contains 13 residues. Germline loops: CDR1 LNHDA, CDR2 SQIVND (reference sequence). Trimming took 8 bases from V and 2 from J; bases not matched to a gene: 6. The CDR3 sequence: CASVGDSTYEQYF. The CDR3, as DNA: TGTGCCAGTGTTGGGGACAGCACCTACGAGCAGTACTTC.

The CDR3 region is CASSPGTGSYEQYF. The CDR3, as DNA: TGTGCCAGCAGTCCCGGGACAGGTTCCTACGAGCAGTACTTC. This rearrangement joins TRBV28 to TRBJ2-7, with 8 bases that match TRBD1. Losses at the gene ends were 5 bases for V and 1 base for J; bases not matched to a gene: 4. Germline lookup yields CDR1 MDHEN and CDR2 SYDVKM. This CDR3 has 14 amino acids. Looking up the rest from reference TRBV28 and TRBJ2-7 gives the full variable domain: DVKVTQSSRYLVKRTGEKVFLECVQDMDHENMFWYRQDPGLGLRLIYFSYDVKMKEKGDIPEGYSVSREKKERFSLILESASTNQTSMYLCASSPGTGSYEQYFGPGTRLTVT.

The chain uses TRBV9 and TRBJ2-3; 7 nucleotides match TRBD2. The CDR3 contains 14 residues. The junction had 4 bases not matched to a gene; V was cut back by 0 bases and J by 6 bases. In germline, CDR1 is SGDLS, CDR2 YYNGEE. The CDR3 loop is CASSVVGGRDTQYF. CDR3 nucleotides: TGTGCCAGCAGCGTAGTGGGAGGGAGGGATACGCAGTATTTT.

The chain couples TRBV5-1 to TRBJ2-2; perhaps TRBD2 as D (5 bases). V was cut by 0 bases and J by 0 bases, with 9 bases left in between. The CDR3 runs to 16 residues. CDR1 is SGHRS, CDR2 YFSETQ, per germline. This CDR3 reads CASSLDPGTNTGELFF. Written as DNA, the CDR3 is TGCGCCAGCAGCTTGGACCCGGGGACGAACACCGGGGAGCTGTTTTTT.

The chain couples TRBV3-1 (or the pseudogene TRBV3-2) to TRBJ1-5; TRBD1 matches 9 bases. The V gene's germline CDR1 is LGHDT and CDR2 YNNKEL (reference sequence). Unmatched junction bases numbered 7, after V lost 0 bases and J lost 7 bases. CDR3 size: 16 residues. The CDR3 region is CASSQELGQGGQPQHF. The CDR3 coding sequence is TGTGCCAGCAGCCAAGAGCTGGGACAGGGAGGGCAGCCCCAGCATTTT.

The gene calls are TRBV12-3 or TRBV12-4 and TRBJ2-7, with D possibly matching TRBD1 (6 bases). V lost 3 bases and J 6 bases, leaving 12 bases between the germline ends. The CDR3 loop spans 13 amino acids. The CDR3 sequence is CASSFATGREQYF. DNA for the CDR3: TGTGCCAGCAGTTTCGCAACAGGGCGCGAGCAGTACTTC.

This clone was recorded once. The chain uses TRBV29-1 and TRBJ1-4; 11 bases fit TRBD1. The germline CDR1 and CDR2 sequences are SQVTM and ANQGSEA. The CDR3 has 14 amino acids. With 6 bases clipped from V and 6 bases from J, the junction kept 6 bases outside the gene matches. The CDR3 region has the DNA TGCAGCGTGAAGCCGGGACAGGGGGATGAAAAACTGTTTTTT. It specifies CSVKPGQGDEKLFF. Complete variable domain (other parts from reference TRBV29-1 and TRBJ1-4): SAVISQKPSRDICQRGTSLTIQCQVDSQVTMMFWYRQQPGQSLTLIATANQGSEATYESGFVIDKFPISRPNLTFSTLTVSNMSPEDSSIYLCSVKPGQGDEKLFFGSGTQLSVL.

The count of this clone is one. The chain has TRBV9 and TRBJ2-5, with unresolved D. This CDR3 is built from 15 residues. Deletions cut 4 bases from V and 5 bases from J, with 18 bases between. Per germline, CDR1 SGDLS and CDR2 YYNGEE. CDR3 sequence: CASSPSLNEDETQYF. As DNA, the CDR3 is TGTGCCAGCAGCCCTTCTCTGAACGAGGACGAGACCCAGTACTTC.

The chain combines TRBV3-1 (or the pseudogene TRBV3-2) with TRBJ2-3; D is ambiguous. Germline loops: CDR1 LGHDT, CDR2 YNNKEL (reference sequence). The CDR3 runs 12 residues. V dropped 4 bases and J dropped 5 bases, with 7 bases sitting between them. The CDR3 sequence is CASSLIGDTQYF. The CDR3 DNA is TGTGCCAGCAGCCTCATTGGAGATACGCAGTATTTT.

This clone has a single count. The CDR3 loop is CSVTASSGNTIYF. For the CDR3, the DNA is TGCAGCGTGACAGCGAGCTCTGGAAACACCATATATTTT. V is TRBV29-1 and J is TRBJ1-3; tentatively, D is TRBD1 (5 bases). Trimming cost V 6 bases and J 0 bases, with 9 bases left between them. CDR3 length: 13 residues. Germline V gives CDR1 SQVTM, CDR2 ANQGSEA.

DNA of the CDR3: TGTGCCAGCAGTGTCGGAGCGGTTAATGAAAAACTGTTTTTT. Translation: CASSVGAVNEKLFF. The J gene is TRBJ1-4, the V gene TRBV2; D unclear. The CDR3 runs to 14 residues. The germline gives CDR1 SNHLY, CDR2 FYNNEI. The V end lost 4 bases, the J end lost 4 bases, and 10 bases lay between the germline ends.

The chain carries TRBV9 and TRBJ2-2, with 9 positions matching TRBD1. CDR1 and CDR2 from the germline V gene are SGDLS and YYNGEE. J lost 4 bases, V lost 4 bases, and 11 bases had no gene match. The CDR3 totals 17 residues. CDR3 loop: CASSTRTGAGATGELFF. CDR3 DNA: TGTGCCAGCAGCACCCGGACAGGGGCCGGGGCCACCGGGGAGCTGTTTTTT. Full variable domain (outside the CDR3, taken from reference TRBV9 and TRBJ2-2): DSGVTQTPKHLITATGQRVTLRCSPRSGDLSVYWYQQSLDQGLQFLIQYYNGEERAKGNILERFSAQQFPDLHSELNLSSLELGDSALYFCASSTRTGAGATGELFFGEGSRLTVL.

This clone was observed a single time. The genes are TRBV19 and TRBJ2-2; D is unresolved. The germline V gene has CDR1 LNHDA and CDR2 SQIVND (reference sequence). Trimming cost V 4 bases and J 6 bases, with 9 bases left between them. This CDR3 is 13 amino acids long. CDR3 coding DNA: TGTGCCAGTAGTAATCCCCCCTCCGGGGAGCTGTTTTTT. Its translation is CASSNPPSGELFF. Full variable domain (rest looked up from reference TRBV19 and TRBJ2-2): DGGITQSPKYLFRKEGQNVTLSCEQNLNHDAMYWYRQDPGQGLRLIYYSQIVNDFQKGDIAEGYSVSREKKESFPLTVTSAQKNPTAFYLCASSNPPSGELFFGEGSRLTVL.